This T cell receptor (beta chain) came from a study of blood T cell repertoires in COVID-19. Study-wide context: COVID-19 samples from acute and convalescent phases originated in the United States, Italy and Spain.

Some clones are missing from TCRdb's copy, which holds only in-frame ones; the method was immunoSEQ multiplex PCR. The data contain approximately 360,000 clones, less than 90% of them singletons. Trimming pared 5 bases from V and 6 bases from J, leaving 29 bases between. CDR3 length: 19 amino acids. CDR1 is SEHNR and CDR2 is FQNEAQ in the germline V gene (reference sequence). The TCR comes from a woman in her forties or fifties who had recovered from COVID-19. Sequencing was performed on PBMCs or T cells enriched from blood (not recorded which). This sequence joins TRBV7-9 and TRBJ2-1; tentative D call: TRBD1 (6 bases). CDR3 in DNA: TGTGCCAGCAGCACCGCCCCGCGGACAGTCGCAGACTCGCTCAATGAGCAGTTCTTC. Translation: CASSTAPRTVADSLNEQFF. Variable domain in full (rest from reference TRBV7-9 and TRBJ2-1): DTGVSQNPRHKITKRGQNVTFRCDPISEHNRLYWYRQTLGQGPEFLTYFQNEAQLEKSRLLSDRFSAERPKGSFSTLEIQRTEQGDSAMYLCASSTAPRTVADSLNEQFFGPGTRLTVL.